The 30 T cell receptor beta chains below all came from one sample that was sequenced in a study of CXCR3-negative and CXCR3-positive naive CD8 T cells. The libraries of TRB cDNA were constructed through 5' RACE using UMI labels. Reanalyzing the 5' RACE reads, TCRdb keeps one entry per CDR3 protein, without DNA. The ten most abundant clones cover roughly 10% of a sample with about 40,000 distinct CDR3 sequences. Sequences were obtained from memory CD8+ T cells from blood. Receptor source: a human donor in good health. Some clones in this sample may be carry-over from other donors' samples.

This rearrangement joins TRBV15 to TRBJ2-2; lacking DNA, the TRBD2 call made by TCRdb goes unchecked. In germline, CDR1 is LNHNV, CDR2 YYDKDF (reference sequence). CDR3 length: 15 amino acids. The CDR3 is CATSRRDYDTGELFF.

V gene TRBV7-9 combines with J gene TRBJ1-5; TCRdb's D call of TRBD1 is untestable without DNA. Germline V gene data show CDR1 as SEHNR and CDR2 as FQNEAQ (reference sequence). The CDR3 length is 15 residues. CDR3 protein: CASSSGTGGGQPQHF.

The chain couples TRBV5-4 to TRBJ2-1; TCRdb outputs TRBD2, but without DNA this stays unchecked. Per germline, CDR1 SGHNT and CDR2 YYREEE (reference sequence). The length of the CDR3 is 16 residues. The CDR3 spells CASTVAETRLLNEQFF.

Here the CDR3 reads CSVGPLSTGELFF. V and J are TRBV29-1 and TRBJ2-2; the TCRdb call, TRBD2, lacks DNA for checking. This CDR3 has 13 amino acids. CDR1 is SQVTM and CDR2 is ANQGSEA in the germline V gene.

V usage is TRBV30 and J usage is TRBJ1-1. This CDR3 region has 15 residues. CDR1 is GTSNPN, CDR2 SVGIG, per germline (reference sequence). The CDR3: CAWNSREYTNTEAFF.

V gene TRBV6-5 combines with J gene TRBJ2-2; TCRdb returns TRBD1, unconfirmable since there is no DNA. The germline V gene encodes CDR1 MNHEY and CDR2 SVGAGI. CDR3 length: 15 amino acids. The CDR3 sequence: CASSYTGGNTGELFF.

The chain has TRBV4-3 and TRBJ1-2; TCRdb's D call, TRBD1, is unchecked because there is no DNA. CDR1 LGHNA and CDR2 YSLEER come from the germline V gene. The CDR3 covers 16 residues. CDR3 amino acids: CASSQQGYGTGNGYTF.

V usage is TRBV29-1 and J usage is TRBJ2-3; as DNA is missing, the TRBD2 call by TCRdb cannot be tested. CDR1 SQVTM and CDR2 ANQGSEA come from the germline V gene. The CDR3 covers 16 residues. This chain's CDR3 is CIQPTGGHPRPDTQYF.

The genes are TRBV20-1 and TRBJ2-3; TCRdb lists TRBD2, though no DNA is available to test this call. The CDR3 runs 16 residues. CDR1 DFQATT and CDR2 SNEGSKA come from the germline V gene (reference sequence). CDR3 residues: CSAHGTSGHSTDTQYF.

The chain links TRBV6-6 to TRBJ2-7. The germline gives CDR1 MNHNY, CDR2 SVGAGI (reference sequence). CDR3 length: 12 residues. The CDR3 reads CASSYVLDEQYF.

This chain uses TRBV25-1 with TRBJ1-2; TCRdb gives TRBD1 as the D gene, but with no DNA this cannot be confirmed. The CDR3 is 15 residues long. The germline gives CDR1 MGHDK, CDR2 SYGVNS. CDR3 region: CAVTSGTGGGHGYTF.

This chain joins TRBV7-2 and TRBJ2-7; TCRdb indicates TRBD1, and absent DNA this call remains unverified. The CDR3 loop spans 15 amino acids. CDR1 is SGHTA and CDR2 is FQGNSA in the germline V gene. The CDR3 is CASSTTAGSSYEQYF.

The chain is built from TRBV27 and TRBJ1-1; TCRdb's D call, TRBD1, is unchecked because there is no DNA. Germline CDR1 reads MNHEY; CDR2 reads SMNVEV (reference sequence). This CDR3 contains 12 residues. Here the CDR3 reads CASSLGQGKAFF.

The chain recombines TRBV30 with TRBJ1-1; lacking DNA, the TRBD1 call made by TCRdb goes unchecked. CDR1 is GTSNPN, CDR2 SVGIG, per germline (reference sequence). The CDR3 covers 18 residues. The CDR3 reads CAWRYRVRDRGNSTEAFF.

The rearrangement uses TRBV7-2 and TRBJ2-1; TCRdb designates TRBD2, a call that cannot be tested without DNA. Germline V gene data show CDR1 as SGHTA and CDR2 as FQGNSA. CDR3 size: 14 residues. CDR3 residues: CASSLSSGGNEQFF. The variable domain in full, with the rest retrieved from reference TRBV7-2 and TRBJ2-1, is GAGVSQSPSNKVTEKGKDVELRCDPISGHTALYWYRQSLGQGLEFLIYFQGNSAPDKSGLPSDRFSAERTGGSVSTLTIQRTQQEDSAVYLCASSLSSGGNEQFFGPGTRLTVL.

The chain couples TRBV14 to TRBJ1-6. From germline, CDR1 is SGHDN and CDR2 FVKESK. The length of the CDR3 is 18 residues. The CDR3 sequence is CASSHYELQGPFNSPLHF.

The rearrangement links TRBV20-1 to TRBJ1-2; TCRdb gives TRBD1 as the D gene, but with no DNA this cannot be confirmed. The CDR3 runs to 15 residues. CDR1 and CDR2 (germline): DFQATT, SNEGSKA (reference sequence). The CDR3 is CSARDDRGQSYGYAF.

V and J are TRBV28 and TRBJ1-4; TCRdb's assignment of TRBD1 cannot be checked, as there is no DNA. The CDR3 length is 14 residues. Germline V gives CDR1 MDHEN, CDR2 SYDVKM. The CDR3 loop reads CASSLNRVTEKLFF.

V usage is TRBV7-6 and J usage is TRBJ2-2. The CDR3 contains 13 residues. Germline CDR1 reads SGHVS; CDR2 reads FNYEAQ. The CDR3 region is CASSLDGTGELFF.

V usage is TRBV27 and J usage is TRBJ1-5; the TCRdb call, TRBD1, lacks DNA for checking. The CDR3 is 16 residues long. CDR1 MNHEY and CDR2 SMNVEV come from the germline V gene (reference sequence). CDR3 loop: CASSFQGGLSNQPQHF.

V is TRBV29-1 and J is TRBJ1-2; absent DNA, TCRdb's TRBD1 call cannot be checked. CDR3 size: 12 residues. The germline V gene encodes CDR1 SQVTM and CDR2 ANQGSEA. The CDR3 protein is CSAATDNYGYTF.

This chain joins TRBV29-1 and TRBJ1-2. This CDR3 region has 12 residues. Per the germline V gene, CDR1 is SQVTM and CDR2 is ANQGSEA. The CDR3 loop is CSVVQGNYGYTF.

The genes are TRBV20-1 and TRBJ2-1; TCRdb proposes TRBD2, but this gene call is untestable without DNA. CDR1 and CDR2 (germline): DFQATT, SNEGSKA (reference sequence). There are 14 residues in the CDR3. Here the CDR3 reads CSARTSGGAYEQFF.

The chain uses TRBV13 and TRBJ1-3; there is no DNA to check the TCRdb D call of TRBD1. The CDR3 runs 14 residues. Germline-derived CDR1 and CDR2 are PRHDT and FYEKMQ (reference sequence). The CDR3 loop reads CASSFSGGGNTIYF. Full variable domain (outside the CDR3, taken from reference TRBV13 and TRBJ1-3): AAGVIQSPRHLIKEKRETATLKCYPIPRHDTVYWYQQGPGQDPQFLISFYEKMQSDKGSIPDRFSAQQFSDYHSELNMSSLELGDSALYFCASSFSGGGNTIYFGEGSWLTVV.

The chain uses TRBV7-2 and TRBJ2-7. The CDR3 extends over 12 amino acids. CDR1 is SGHTA and CDR2 is FQGNSA in the germline V gene. The CDR3 protein is CASEDGAYEQYF.

The chain recombines TRBV9 with TRBJ2-7; TCRdb reports TRBD1, a call that lacks DNA to check it against. CDR3 length equals 14 residues. Germline CDR1 SGDLS, CDR2 YYNGEE. CDR3 loop: CASSPGTASYEQYF.

The chain joins TRBV4-1 to TRBJ1-5. CDR1 is MGHRA and CDR2 is YSYEKL in the germline V gene. The CDR3 covers 15 residues. The CDR3 sequence is CASSQGIVGNQPQHF.

The chain uses TRBV29-1 and TRBJ1-5; TCRdb proposes TRBD1, but this gene call is untestable without DNA. Germline CDR1 is SQVTM and CDR2 is ANQGSEA. The CDR3 is 13 amino acids. The CDR3 loop reads CSVSGQGNQPQHF.

J is TRBJ2-7 and V is TRBV4-3. Germline V lookup: CDR1 LGHNA, CDR2 YSLEER. There are 16 residues in the CDR3. The CDR3 sequence: CASSQDLGGSSYEQYF.

The chain recombines TRBV7-2 with TRBJ2-5. Germline V gene sequence: CDR1 SGHTA, CDR2 FQGNSA. CDR3 length: 12 amino acids. CDR3 in amino acids: CASSAYGETQYF.